These T cell receptor beta chains were read from a single sample in a study of blood T cell repertoires in COVID-19. Only in-frame clones appear in the TCRdb table, and some are missing; sequencing was by immunoSEQ multiplex PCR. The table lists fewer than 250,000 clones, 75% to 85% of them singletons, with about 7.4% in the top ten. The sample taken for sequencing was peripheral blood. These TCRs come from a woman between 50 and 59 years old with acute or convalescent COVID-19. The CDR3 runs from the conserved cysteine through the conserved F or W. D genes are given only for firm matches. Not every row has a clone size; where given, it reads once, few, many or a size class.

j_call	clone_size	d_call	v_call	cdr3_aa	cdr3_nt
TRBJ2-3	NA	NA	TRBV9	CASSVMGRIADTQYF	TGTGCCAGCAGCGTAATGGGGAGAATCGCAGATACGCAGTATTTT
TRBJ1-1	NA	NA	TRBV5-1	CASSLTDMNTEAFF	TGCGCCAGCAGCTTGACAGATATGAACACTGAAGCTTTCTTT
TRBJ2-7	NA	TRBD2	TRBV11-2	CASSRTSGYEQYF	TGTGCCAGCTCCCGGACTAGCGGGTACGAGCAGTACTTC
TRBJ1-6	NA	TRBD1	TRBV3-1/TRBV3-2	CASSQDTGGGSPLHF	TGTGCCAGCAGCCAAGATACAGGGGGAGGATCACCCCTCCACTTT
TRBJ1-2	NA	NA	TRBV6-5	CASSQNPMASYGYTF	TGTGCCAGCAGCCAGAATCCCATGGCCTCCTATGGCTACACCTTC
TRBJ1-6	few	NA	TRBV30	CAWSWSNSPLHF	TGTGCCTGGAGTTGGAGTAATTCACCCCTCCACTTT
TRBJ1-4	NA	NA	TRBV18	CASSPITSGTFNEKLFF	TGTGCCAGCTCACCGATTACCTCCGGGACTTTTAATGAAAAACTGTTTTTT
TRBJ1-1	NA	NA	TRBV25-1	CASSPDLRRGRTEAFF	TGTGCCAGCAGTCCCGACCTTCGCCGGGGTAGGACTGAAGCTTTCTTT
TRBJ2-5	NA	NA	TRBV6-6	CASSPSLDQETQYF	TGTGCCAGCAGTCCATCCTTAGACCAAGAGACCCAGTACTTC
TRBJ2-3	NA	TRBD2	TRBV11-3	CASSLVAGGNTDTQYF	TGTGCCAGCAGCTTAGTAGCGGGAGGAAACACAGATACGCAGTATTTT
TRBJ2-2	few	NA	TRBV19	CASRKPGFGGSNTGELFF	TGTGCCAGTAGGAAACCGGGCTTTGGAGGGTCCAACACCGGGGAGCTGTTTTTT
TRBJ1-5	once	NA	TRBV18	CASSQGETFRPQHF	TGTGCCAGCTCCCAGGGTGAAACCTTTCGGCCCCAGCATTTT
TRBJ2-7	NA	TRBD2	TRBV18	CASSRSGTNYEQYF	TGTGCCAGCTCGCGCTCCGGGACTAACTACGAGCAGTACTTC
TRBJ2-4	NA	NA	TRBV4-3	CASSQDSQGIQYF	TGCGCCAGCAGCCAAGATTCCCAGGGCATTCAGTACTTC
TRBJ1-2	NA	TRBD1	TRBV2	CASSATGGRLTANYGYTF	TGTGCCAGCAGCGCCACAGGGGGGCGACTTACAGCTAACTATGGCTACACCTTC
TRBJ1-2	NA	TRBD1	TRBV6-5	CASRKTGLYGYTF	TGTGCCAGCAGAAAGACAGGGCTCTATGGCTACACCTTC
TRBJ2-3	NA	TRBD2	TRBV24-1	CATSDLASGGTDTQYF	TGTGCCACCAGTGATTTGGCTAGCGGGGGCACAGATACGCAGTATTTT
TRBJ2-6	NA	NA	TRBV27	CASSPWGRSSGANVLTF	TGTGCCAGCAGTCCTTGGGGCCGGAGCTCTGGGGCCAACGTCCTGACTTTC
TRBJ1-3	NA	NA	TRBV9	CASSVAGSGNTIYF	TGTGCCAGCAGCGTAGCAGGGTCAGGAAACACCATATATTTT
TRBJ1-5	few	TRBD1	TRBV27	CASSLYWDRGLVNQPQHF	TGTGCCAGCAGTTTATATTGGGACAGGGGGCTGGTCAATCAGCCCCAGCATTTT
TRBJ2-2	NA	TRBD2	TRBV5-1	CASIATSGQNTGELFF	TGCGCCAGCATCGCTACTAGCGGGCAGAACACCGGGGAGCTGTTTTTT
TRBJ1-5	NA	TRBD1	TRBV28	CASRRQGWDQPQHF	TGTGCCAGCAGAAGACAGGGGTGGGATCAGCCCCAGCATTTT
TRBJ2-1	NA	NA	TRBV28	CASRQVREQFF	TGTGCCAGCCGACAGGTCCGCGAGCAGTTCTTC
TRBJ2-7	NA	NA	TRBV6-2/TRBV6-3	CASSDPGGRGPYEQYF	TGTGCCAGCAGTGACCCGGGCGGGCGGGGTCCCTACGAGCAGTACTTC
TRBJ1-2	NA	TRBD1	TRBV4-1	CASSQDEGTRQGIYGYTF	TGCGCCAGCAGCCAAGACGAAGGAACTAGACAGGGGATCTATGGCTACACCTTC
TRBJ2-7	NA	TRBD2	TRBV11-2	CASSFHGTSRLYEQYF	TGTGCCAGCAGCTTCCACGGGACTAGCAGACTCTACGAGCAGTACTTC
TRBJ2-5	once	TRBD1	TRBV19	CASSITGVQETQYF	TGTGCCAGTAGTATAACAGGGGTTCAAGAGACCCAGTACTTC
TRBJ1-5	NA	TRBD1	TRBV19	CASSLGRGKNSNQPQHF	TGTGCCAGTAGTCTAGGCAGGGGGAAAAATAGCAATCAGCCCCAGCATTTT
TRBJ1-6	NA	NA	TRBV19	CASSPGQYFRRSSPLHF	TGTGCCAGTAGTCCAGGACAGTACTTCCGTAGGAGTTCACCCCTCCACTTT
TRBJ1-4	few	NA	TRBV5-4	CASSLGTEKREKLFF	TGTGCCAGCAGCTTGGGGACAGAGAAGAGGGAAAAACTGTTTTTT
TRBJ1-2	NA	NA	TRBV3-1/TRBV3-2	CASSPTGSHYIYGYTF	TGTGCCAGCAGCCCGACCGGGTCTCACTACATCTATGGCTACACCTTC
TRBJ2-7	NA	NA	TRBV24-1	CATGGWAGTSYEQYF	TGTGCCACCGGGGGGTGGGCAGGCACCTCCTACGAGCAGTACTTC
TRBJ1-2	NA	NA	TRBV5-6	CASSLGLEDGYTF	TGTGCCAGCAGCTTAGGACTCGAGGATGGCTACACCTTC
TRBJ2-7	NA	TRBD2	TRBV7-6	CASSFSRTSDHEQYF	TGTGCCAGCAGCTTCTCCAGGACTAGCGACCACGAGCAGTACTTC
TRBJ2-2	NA	TRBD2	TRBV7-2	CASSSSGGWNTGELFF	TGTGCCAGCAGCTCTAGCGGGGGGTGGAACACCGGGGAGCTGTTTTTT
TRBJ1-2	few	TRBD1	TRBV7-2	CASSSGTGGGYTF	TGTGCCAGCAGCTCGGGGACAGGGGGAGGCTACACCTTC